This record covers a single T cell receptor beta chain. The data belong to a study of blood T cell repertoires in COVID-19. At the level of the study: Italy, Spain and the United States were the sources of the convalescent and acute COVID-19 samples. PBMCs, B-cell-depleted T cells, or T cells were the source of the cDNA or gDNA that made up the material.

Recruited during active infection, patients (from Seattle) were subsequently followed longitudinally. Assay: immunoSEQ multiplex PCR; the TCRdb copy retains only in-frame clones and omits some. Of a few hundred thousand clones detected, more than 80% appear once; the ten largest clones hold roughly 5.9%. Sequenced input: peripheral blood. The receptor was derived from a woman between 50 and 59 years old with COVID-19, enrolled during active disease.

This CDR3 is CASRLSSSGAYEQYF. The DNA for the CDR3 is TGTGCCAGCAGACTGAGCTCTAGCGGGGCCTACGAGCAGTACTTC. The chain uses TRBV28 and TRBJ2-7; 9 bases align to TRBD2. CDR3 size: 15 residues. V lost 6 bases to trimming and J lost 2 bases; unmatched junction nucleotides: 8. CDR1 is MDHEN and CDR2 is SYDVKM in the germline V gene. The variable domain in full, completed from reference TRBV28 and TRBJ2-7, reads DVKVTQSSRYLVKRTGEKVFLECVQDMDHENMFWYRQDPGLGLRLIYFSYDVKMKEKGDIPEGYSVSREKKERFSLILESASTNQTSMYLCASRLSSSGAYEQYFGPGTRLTVT.